One sample yielded the 31 T cell receptor beta chains listed below, sequenced in a study of blood T cell repertoires in COVID-19. TCRdb's table, derived via immunoSEQ multiplex PCR, lists solely in-frame clones and lacks some. This sample has over 100,000 clones, with 70% to 90% found just once. The sample consisted of peripheral blood. These receptors were taken from a man between 45 and 60 years old with acute or convalescent COVID-19.

This chain links TRBV2 with TRBJ2-1; a weak D match, TRBD2 (6 bases). Germline-derived CDR1 and CDR2 are SNHLY and FYNNEI. The CDR3 has 15 residues. The V and J ends lost 4 bases and 7 bases respectively, with 17 bases between them. CDR3 nucleotide sequence: TGTGCCAGCAGTGTCCCCCAATGGGGGGTGAATGAGCAGTTCTTC. It encodes CASSVPQWGVNEQFF. The full variable domain, rest sourced from reference TRBV2 and TRBJ2-1, is EPEVTQTPSHQVTQMGQEVILRCVPISNHLYFYWYRQILGQKVEFLVSFYNNEISEKSEIFDDQFSVERPDGSNFTLKIRSTKLEDSAMYFCASSVPQWGVNEQFFGPGTRLTVL.

The CDR3 coding sequence is TGTGCCAGCAGCTTAGGACAGAGCTCCTACGAGCAGTACTTC. This translates into CASSLGQSSYEQYF. This sequence joins TRBV11-2 and TRBJ2-7; possibly TRBD1 for D (5 bases). Trimming removed 1 base from V and 0 bases from J, with 7 bases in between. CDR1 and CDR2 from the germline V gene are SGHAT and FQNNGV. This CDR3 has 14 residues.

A few counts support this clone. The chain uses TRBV6-5 and TRBJ2-7; 10 bases match TRBD2. The CDR3 sequence is 15 residues long. Germline V lookup: CDR1 MNHEY, CDR2 SVGAGI. J lost 7 bases, V lost 7 bases, and 13 bases had no gene match. CDR3 bases: TGTGCCAGCACTCTAAGGCCCCTAGCGGGAGAAGAGCAGTACTTC. Its protein is CASTLRPLAGEEQYF.

V gene TRBV9 combines with J gene TRBJ1-5; TRBD1 matches at 8 bases. Per germline, CDR1 SGDLS and CDR2 YYNGEE. V dropped 2 bases and J dropped 0; count of bases not matched to a gene: 1. The CDR3 covers 15 residues. CDR3 loop: CASSVTGDSNQPQHF. The CDR3 DNA follows: TGTGCCAGCAGCGTGACAGGGGATAGCAATCAGCCCCAGCATTTT.

This chain uses TRBV15 with TRBJ1-1, with 10 bases fitting TRBD1. Germline V CDR1 and CDR2: LNHNV, YYDKDF (reference sequence). The CDR3 is made up of 16 amino acids. Losses at the gene ends were 0 bases for V and 7 bases for J; bases not matched to a gene: 8. The CDR3 bases are TGTGCCACCAGCAGAGATAACCGGGACAGGGGAGGTGAAGCTTTCTTT. Its translation: CATSRDNRDRGGEAFF.

This chain connects TRBV3-1 (or the pseudogene TRBV3-2) to TRBJ1-1; 11 bases map to TRBD1. V lost 4 bases to trimming and J lost 10 bases; unmatched junction nucleotides: 5. Germline V gives CDR1 LGHDT, CDR2 YNNKEL (reference sequence). This CDR3 comprises 13 residues. CDR3 residues: CASSPGQGAGAFF. The DNA of the CDR3 is TGTGCCAGCAGCCCCGGACAGGGGGCGGGAGCTTTCTTT.

This chain links TRBV19 with TRBJ1-4, with a tentative D call TRBD1 (5 bases). V lost 4 bases and J lost 5, with 11 bases in between. Germline assignment: CDR1 LNHDA and CDR2 SQIVND (reference sequence). CDR3 length: 14 amino acids. CDR3 in amino acids: CASSRQSQNEKLFF. The CDR3 DNA reads as TGTGCCAGTAGTAGACAGAGTCAAAATGAAAAACTGTTTTTT. Combining the CDR3 with reference TRBV19 and TRBJ1-4 gives the whole variable domain DGGITQSPKYLFRKEGQNVTLSCEQNLNHDAMYWYRQDPGQGLRLIYYSQIVNDFQKGDIAEGYSVSREKKESFPLTVTSAQKNPTAFYLCASSRQSQNEKLFFGSGTQLSVL.

As regards this clone: Other DNA sequences in this sample translate to the same CDR3. CDR3 DNA sequence: TGTGCCAGCAGCGTGGCAGTTAACACCGGGGAGCTGTTTTTT. Translated, it gives CASSVAVNTGELFF. The chain combines TRBV9 with TRBJ2-2; D gene uncertain. The germline CDR1 and CDR2 sequences are SGDLS and YYNGEE. V lost 2 bases, J lost 2 bases, and 7 bases lay in between. The CDR3 is 14 residues long. Based on the CDR3 plus reference TRBV9 and TRBJ2-2, the full variable domain is DSGVTQTPKHLITATGQRVTLRCSPRSGDLSVYWYQQSLDQGLQFLIQYYNGEERAKGNILERFSAQQFPDLHSELNLSSLELGDSALYFCASSVAVNTGELFFGEGSRLTVL.

This chain links TRBV28 with TRBJ2-2, with D perhaps matching TRBD2 (5 bases). There are 17 residues in the CDR3. CDR1 MDHEN and CDR2 SYDVKM come from the germline V gene. Trimming cost V 6 bases and J 1 base, with 18 bases left between them. The CDR3, as DNA: TGTGCCAGCAGAGGGAGAATAGGGCTTCAGAACACCGGGGAGCTGTTTTTT. This translates into CASRGRIGLQNTGELFF.

The genes are TRBV25-1 and TRBJ2-3, with 9 bases fitting TRBD2. V was clipped by 4 bases and J by 4 bases; unmatched bases: 12. The CDR3 spans 17 residues. Germline V gene data show CDR1 as MGHDK and CDR2 as SYGVNS. For the CDR3, the DNA is TGTGCCAGCAGTGTTCAACTCCTTGGCGGGGGGGCAGATACGCAGTATTTT. Translated: CASSVQLLGGGADTQYF. Combining the CDR3 with reference TRBV25-1 and TRBJ2-3 gives the whole variable domain EADIYQTPRYLVIGTGKKITLECSQTMGHDKMYWYQQDPGMELHLIHYSYGVNSTEKGDLSSESTVSRIRTEHFPLTLESARPSHTSQYLCASSVQLLGGGADTQYFGPGTRLTVL.

The V and J genes are TRBV6-1 and TRBJ1-5; a weak D match, TRBD1 (6 bases). The CDR3 runs to 13 residues. Trimming took off 7 bases at V and 6 bases at J, with 13 bases between the two ends. Germline assignment: CDR1 MNHNS and CDR2 SASEGT. The CDR3 bases are TGTGCCAGCAAGGGGGGGCTGATTCAGCCCCAGCATTTT. Protein sequence: CASKGGLIQPQHF.

The chain links TRBV5-6 to TRBJ1-6, with 8 bases identical to TRBD1. There are 17 residues in the CDR3. Per the germline V gene, CDR1 is SGHDT and CDR2 is YYEEEE. The V gene end was trimmed by 5 bases and the J gene end by 1 base; junction bases not matched to a gene: 8. This CDR3 is CASRGTGGSSYNSPLHF. DNA for the CDR3: TGTGCCAGCAGGGGGACAGGAGGTAGTTCCTATAATTCACCCCTCCACTTT.

The chain has TRBV6-1 and TRBJ1-3; no clear D. The V and J ends lost 2 bases and 4 bases respectively, with 12 bases between them. Germline CDR1 reads MNHNS; CDR2 reads SASEGT. The CDR3 totals 15 residues. CDR3 in DNA: TGTGCCAGCAGTGAAAGAGGCAGCAGAGGAAACACCATATATTTT. It is translated as CASSERGSRGNTIYF.

V usage is TRBV5-1 and J usage is TRBJ2-1; a weak D match, TRBD2 (5 bases). Between the trimmed V and J ends, which lost 4 bases and 4 bases, there was a span of 15 bases. CDR3 length: 15 residues. Per germline, CDR1 SGHRS and CDR2 YFSETQ. CDR3 sequence: CASSIQSGNYNEQFF. The CDR3 nucleotides are TGCGCCAGCAGCATCCAAAGCGGAAATTACAATGAGCAGTTCTTC.

This rearrangement joins TRBV9 to TRBJ1-6, with a tentative D call TRBD1 (5 bases). The CDR3 extends over 15 amino acids. Germline CDR1 SGDLS, CDR2 YYNGEE. V was trimmed by 0 bases and J by 6 bases, leaving 10 bases between them. In nucleotides, the CDR3 is TGTGCCAGCAGCGTAGTCGGGCAGGGTAATTCACCCCTCCACTTT. It translates to CASSVVGQGNSPLHF.

V is TRBV9 and J is TRBJ1-1; a possible D gene is TRBD1 (5 bases). The V and J ends lost 3 bases and 8 bases respectively, with 14 bases between them. The CDR3 spans 13 residues. The V gene's germline CDR1 is SGDLS and CDR2 YYNGEE. The CDR3 DNA reads as TGTGCCAGCAGCGCCCCAAGGGGAGGCGAAGCTTTCTTT. Amino acid sequence: CASSAPRGGEAFF.

The chain is built from TRBV6-5 and TRBJ2-5; D gene unclear. The V and J ends lost 0 bases and 0 bases respectively, with 5 bases between them. Per the germline V gene, CDR1 is MNHEY and CDR2 is SVGAGI. The CDR3 totals 14 residues. Written as DNA, the CDR3 is TGTGCCAGCAGTTACTCTCGGTACCAAGAGACCCAGTACTTC. Protein product: CASSYSRYQETQYF.

The chain recombines TRBV15 with TRBJ1-3; D possibly corresponds to TRBD1 (6 bases). The germline gives CDR1 LNHNV, CDR2 YYDKDF (reference sequence). The CDR3 loop spans 13 amino acids. The V end lost 1 base, the J end lost 8 bases, and 9 bases lay between the germline ends. This chain's CDR3 is CATSRGAGDTIYF. DNA of the CDR3: TGTGCCACCAGCAGAGGGGCAGGGGACACCATATATTTT.

The V call is TRBV27, the J call TRBJ2-7, with 8 bases fitting TRBD2. The trim removed 8 bases at V and 3 bases at J, leaving 9 bases unmatched. This CDR3 is 14 amino acids long. Germline CDR1 and CDR2: MNHEY and SMNVEV (reference sequence). The CDR3 region has the DNA TGTGCCAGCCGTGTTACGGGGGGGCACTACGAGCAGTACTTC. Its translation is CASRVTGGHYEQYF.

On this clone itself: The junction does not match germline at one end; this may be a read error. V gene TRBV7-7 combines with J gene TRBJ2-7; 9 positions agree with TRBD1. The CDR3 sequence is 14 residues long. Germline values: CDR1 SSHAT, CDR2 FNYEAQ (reference sequence). CDR3 DNA: TGTGCTAGCAGCCTTGGACAGGGGAGCGGCGAGCAGTACTTC. Protein sequence: CASSLGQGSGEQYF.

The V gene is TRBV5-1, the J gene TRBJ1-4; D is uncertain. Trimming left V 0 bases short and J 0 bases short, with 6 bases between. The CDR3 loop spans 15 amino acids. Germline CDR1 and CDR2: SGHRS and YFSETQ. The CDR3 protein is CASSLAQTTNEKLFF. Written as DNA, the CDR3 is TGCGCCAGCAGCTTGGCACAAACAACTAATGAAAAACTGTTTTTT.

The V gene is TRBV6-5, the J gene TRBJ1-1, with 7 bases fitting TRBD1. V lost 4 bases and J lost 6; bases outside the gene matches: 8. This CDR3 is built from 14 residues. The germline V gene encodes CDR1 MNHEY and CDR2 SVGAGI. CDR3 protein: CASSSRQGRSEAFF. For the CDR3, the DNA is TGTGCCAGCAGTTCGAGACAGGGACGGTCTGAAGCTTTCTTT.

The V gene is TRBV9, the J gene TRBJ2-3, with 14 nucleotides matching TRBD2. This CDR3 spans 20 amino acids. The J segment lost 0 bases and the V segment lost 4 bases, leaving 13 bases of the junction unmatched. Looked up from germline, CDR1 is SGDLS and CDR2 is YYNGEE. The CDR3 DNA is TGTGCCAGCAGCCCCCGACCCTCGGGACTAGCGGGAGCAAGCACAGATACGCAGTATTTT. Its protein is CASSPRPSGLAGASTDTQYF.

About this clone itself: This same CDR3 is encoded by further DNA sequences in the sample. The chain uses TRBV29-1 and TRBJ1-4; D not resolved. This CDR3 has 14 residues. The V end lost 5 bases, the J end lost 0 bases, and 10 bases lay between the germline ends. CDR1 is SQVTM and CDR2 is ANQGSEA in the germline V gene. The CDR3 DNA is TGCAGCGTTTCCCACAGTGCAACTAATGAAAAACTGTTTTTT. Translation: CSVSHSATNEKLFF.

V usage is TRBV28 and J usage is TRBJ1-2; D ambiguous. The CDR3 consists of 16 residues. Between the trimmed V and J ends, which lost 3 bases and 2 bases, there was a span of 16 bases. Germline V gene lookup returns CDR1 MDHEN and CDR2 SYDVKM. The CDR3 nucleotides read TGTGCCAGCAGTTTGACTCTACTCCCGGGGAACTATGGCTACACCTTC. Protein product: CASSLTLLPGNYGYTF.

The V and J genes are TRBV5-5 and TRBJ1-3; the D is unclear. Germline CDR1 SGHKS, CDR2 YYEKEE (reference sequence). This CDR3 comprises 13 residues. Trimming cost V 3 bases and J 3 bases, with 7 bases left between them. This CDR3 reads CASSSSIGNTIYF. For the CDR3, the DNA is TGTGCCAGCAGCTCAAGCATTGGAAACACCATATATTTT.

V is TRBV10-3 and J is TRBJ1-3, with D uncertain. The CDR3 runs to 16 residues. Trimming removed 0 bases from V and 0 bases from J, with 9 bases in between. Per the germline V gene, CDR1 is ENHRY and CDR2 is SYGVKD. The CDR3 reads CAISESRGSSGNTIYF. For the CDR3, the DNA is TGTGCCATCAGTGAGTCTCGCGGGAGCTCTGGAAACACCATATATTTT.

The chain uses TRBV5-4 and TRBJ2-1, with 8 bases fitting TRBD1. The CDR3 consists of 15 residues. CDR1 and CDR2 (germline): SGHNT, YYREEE (reference sequence). Losses at the gene ends were 4 bases for V and 2 bases for J; bases not matched to a gene: 5. The CDR3: CASSQGQATYNEQFF. CDR3 sequence (DNA): TGTGCCAGCAGCCAGGGACAGGCTACCTACAATGAGCAGTTCTTC. Supplemented by reference TRBV5-4 and TRBJ2-1, the full variable domain reads ETGVTQSPTHLIKTRGQQVTLRCSSQSGHNTVSWYQQALGQGPQFIFQYYREEENGRGNFPPRFSGLQFPNYSSELNVNALELDDSALYLCASSQGQATYNEQFFGPGTRLTVL.

V usage is TRBV28 and J usage is TRBJ2-2; possibly TRBD1 for D (5 bases). The germline CDR1 and CDR2 sequences are MDHEN and SYDVKM. The CDR3 is 16 amino acids. Trimming took 3 bases from V and 4 from J, leaving 15 bases between them. DNA of the CDR3: TGTGCCAGCAGTTTCGGCGGTGGGGCCAGCACCGGGGAGCTGTTTTTT. Translated: CASSFGGGASTGELFF.

The gene calls are TRBV5-1 and TRBJ1-1; the match to TRBD1 covers 10 bases. The V gene's germline CDR1 is SGHRS and CDR2 YFSETQ. V shed 4 bases, J shed 4 bases, and the junction held 13 bases outside the gene matches. The CDR3 contains 17 residues. The CDR3 bases are TGCGCCAGCAGCATTGTGGGACAGGGGATGGGGCGCACTGAAGCTTTCTTT. This sequence encodes CASSIVGQGMGRTEAFF.

This chain joins TRBV30 and TRBJ1-1; D is unclear. Germline lookup yields CDR1 GTSNPN and CDR2 SVGIG (reference sequence). This CDR3 region has 14 residues. V lost 0 bases and J 9 bases, leaving 17 bases between the germline ends. The CDR3 coding sequence is TGTGCCTGGAGTGTACTTGGTACAGAGGGAAAAGCTTTCTTT. Protein sequence: CAWSVLGTEGKAFF.